Listed here are 17 T cell receptor beta chains from one sample, sequenced in a study of T cell clonality in common variable immunodeficiency. Measured with immunoSEQ multiplex PCR; TCRdb has only the in-frame clones, and not every one. The sample has tens of thousands of clones, none seen only once. Specimen: peripheral blood mononuclear cells. All receptors come from a person between 18 and 69 years old in good health.

This clone was counted a few times. With a much larger clone just one base away, this may be a read error. The observed sequence ends 3 residues before the CDR3 terminus, with the missing tail filled in from the germline J gene. The chain employs TRBV7-2 and TRBJ1-1; D remains ambiguous. The CDR3 covers 11 residues. Germline loops: CDR1 SGHTA, CDR2 FQGNSA. The CDR3 reads CAGSFLREAFF. Incomplete CDR3 DNA: TGTGCCGGCAGCTTCTTGCGGGAA.

This clone was recorded at least ten times. The CDR3 goes on 3 residues after the read ends, and that part is filled in from the germline J gene. The rearrangement joins TRBV20-1 to TRBJ2-3; 8 nucleotides match TRBD2. The length of the CDR3 is 11 residues. Per the germline V gene, CDR1 is DFQATT and CDR2 is SNEGSKA (reference sequence). The part of the CDR3 DNA that was read is TGCAGTGCTACCCGGACTAGCCCG. Its translation is CSATRTSP. The complete CDR3 protein is CSATRTSPQYF.

This clone was detected ten times or more. The read comes to an end 3 residues before the CDR3 does, leaving the germline J gene to fill in the end. The sample has other DNA sequences that encode this CDR3 too. V usage is TRBV5-1 and J usage is TRBJ2-2; the match to TRBD2 covers 9 bases. The CDR3 loop spans 17 amino acids. CDR1 is SGHRS and CDR2 is YFSETQ in the germline V gene. Losses at the gene ends were 0 bases for V and 1 base for J; bases not matched to a gene: 4. CDR3 bases read: TGCGCCAGCAGCTTGGACTCAGCGGGAGGGAACACCGGGGAG. This gives the protein CASSLDSAGGNTGE. The CDR3 in its entirety is CASSLDSAGGNTGELFF.

Only a few counts were recorded for this clone. The CDR3 extends 3 residues past the end of the read, so its final part is completed from the germline J gene. The rearrangement uses TRBV6-2 or TRBV6-3 and TRBJ2-1; D gene ambiguous. V shed 7 bases and J shed 4 bases, with 14 bases lying between them. CDR3 length equals 14 residues. The germline V gene encodes CDR1 MNHEY and CDR2 SVGEGT. The covered CDR3 bases are TGTGCCAGCACCCCCGATAACGGTTACAATGAG. The encoded protein is CASTPDNGYNE. The CDR3, in full, reads CASTPDNGYNEQFF.

This clone was counted ten times or more. Sequencing ends 3 residues short of the CDR3 end; the germline J gene provides the rest. This chain uses TRBV7-3 with TRBJ2-3, with 13 positions matching TRBD2. J gave up 5 bases and V 5 bases, and 7 bases lay outside the gene matches. Germline V gives CDR1 SGHTA, CDR2 FQGTGA. The CDR3 contains 16 residues. Incomplete CDR3 DNA: TGTGCCAGCAGCGTAGGGACTAGCGGGATTCAAGATACG. It specifies CASSVGTSGIQDT. The full CDR3 sequence reads CASSVGTSGIQDTQYF.

Ten or more counts support this clone. Read sequence stops 3 residues before the CDR3 end, and the germline J gene provides the missing end. V usage is TRBV30 and J usage is TRBJ2-7, with TRBD2 matching over 13 bases. The CDR3 contains 15 residues. Germline trimming cut 0 bases from V and 3 bases from J; bases unmatched to any gene: 2. Germline values: CDR1 GTSNPN, CDR2 SVGIG (reference sequence). CDR3 amino acids: CAWSVGTSGNYEQYF. The CDR3 bases that were read are TGTGCCTGGAGTGTCGGGACTAGCGGGAACTACGAG.

This clone has ten or more counts. The observed sequence ends 3 residues before the CDR3 terminus, with the missing tail filled in from the germline J gene. The chain couples TRBV2 to TRBJ1-2, with 9 bases aligning to TRBD1. This CDR3 is built from 14 residues. Germline trimming cut 6 bases from V and 3 bases from J; bases unmatched to any gene: 5. Germline V gene sequence: CDR1 SNHLY, CDR2 FYNNEI. The sequenced part of the CDR3 DNA is TGTGCCAGCAGAACAGGGGGCATTGACTATGGC. It is translated as CASRTGGIDYG. The CDR3 in its entirety is CASRTGGIDYGYTF. Full variable domain (remainder filled in from reference TRBV2 and TRBJ1-2): EPEVTQTPSHQVTQMGQEVILRCVPISNHLYFYWYRQILGQKVEFLVSFYNNEISEKSEIFDDQFSVERPDGSNFTLKIRSTKLEDSAMYFCASRTGGIDYGYTFGSGTRLTVV.

The sample holds many counts of this clone. The CDR3 goes on 3 residues after the read ends, and that part is filled in from the germline J gene. J is TRBJ1-2 and V is TRBV6-1; no clear D. CDR3 size: 12 residues. The germline CDR1 and CDR2 sequences are MNHNS and SASEGT. CDR3 DNA, as far as it was read: TGTGCCAGCAGTGAACAGGTGCAAGGC. Its translation is CASSEQVQG. The whole CDR3 reads CASSEQVQGYTF.

This clone came up many times. This CDR3 reads CASSEEVSPYEQYF. Partial CDR3 DNA: TGCGCCAGCAGTGAGGAGGTTTCTCCCTACGAG. The rearrangement links TRBV10-1 to TRBJ2-7; D is undetermined. With the read ending 3 residues before the CDR3 end, the germline J gene is used to fill in that end. The germline CDR1 and CDR2 sequences are WNHNN and SYGVQD (reference sequence). Trimming left V 2 bases short and J 2 bases short, with 10 bases between. There are 14 residues in the CDR3.

This clone was observed many times. The CDR3 end lies 3 residues beyond the end of the read and is filled in from the germline J gene. The V and J genes are TRBV5-1 and TRBJ1-1; the match to TRBD1 covers 9 bases. The trim removed 4 bases at V and 2 bases at J, leaving 6 bases unmatched. Germline CDR1 is SGHRS and CDR2 is YFSETQ. This CDR3 has 15 amino acids. The CDR3 DNA, read in part, is TGCGCCAGCAGCCCACAGGGGGCGGAAAACACTGAA. This codes for CASSPQGAENTE. In full, the CDR3 reads CASSPQGAENTEAFF.

This clone occurred many times. The CDR3 end is not reached by the read, which stops 3 residues before it; the germline J gene fills it in. V is TRBV5-1 and J is TRBJ1-1, with D possibly being TRBD1 (5 bases). CDR3 length: 14 amino acids. Between the trimmed V and J ends, which lost 5 bases and 1 base, there was a span of 12 bases. Germline CDR1 and CDR2: SGHRS and YFSETQ. The covered CDR3 bases are TGCGCCAGCAGAACAGTGGGGGGGAACACTGAA. It yields the protein CASRTVGGNTE. The full CDR3 reads CASRTVGGNTEAFF.

This clone was seen repeatedly, ten times or more. The read terminates 3 residues ahead of where the CDR3 ends, so the germline J gene completes it. The V and J genes are TRBV14 and TRBJ2-3; D remains ambiguous. Trimming removed 4 bases from V and 5 bases from J, with 7 bases in between. Germline V gene sequence: CDR1 SGHDN, CDR2 FVKESK. This CDR3 is 12 amino acids long. CDR3 DNA, as far as it was read: TGTGCCAGCAGCCCTGGCCGAGATACG. Its translation is CASSPGRDT. The full-length CDR3 reads as CASSPGRDTQYF. Full variable domain (remainder filled in from reference TRBV14 and TRBJ2-3): EAGVTQFPSHSVIEKGQTVTLRCDPISGHDNLYWYRRVMGKEIKFLLHFVKESKQDESGMPNNRFLAERTGGTYSTLKVQPAELEDSGVYFCASSPGRDTQYFGPGTRLTVL.

This clone was observed at least ten times. The read ends 3 residues before the CDR3 terminus; that terminus is restored from the germline J gene. V and J are TRBV6-2 or TRBV6-3 and TRBJ1-2; 7 bases match TRBD1. CDR3 length equals 12 residues. Per the germline V gene, CDR1 is MNHEY and CDR2 is SVGEGT. Trimming cost V 8 bases and J 6 bases; bases outside gene matches: 6. The CDR3 sequence: CASFQGGDGYTF. Incomplete CDR3 DNA: TGTGCCAGCTTCCAGGGGGGCGATGGC.

This clone was seen repeatedly, ten times or more. The read is 3 residues too short to cover the CDR3 end, so that end is filled in from the germline J gene. The chain has TRBV7-9 and TRBJ2-7; TRBD1 matches 10 bases. The germline V gene encodes CDR1 SEHNR and CDR2 FQNEAQ (reference sequence). The CDR3 consists of 14 residues. The J segment lost 4 bases and the V segment lost 4 bases, leaving 4 bases of the junction unmatched. The chain's CDR3 is CASSSGQGRYEQYF. The sequenced CDR3 bases are TGTGCCAGCAGCTCGGGACAGGGGAGGTACGAG.

This clone has ten or more counts. The CDR3 extends 3 residues past the end of the read, so its final part is completed from the germline J gene. V and J are TRBV10-1 and TRBJ1-3, with D hard to call. The germline V gene encodes CDR1 WNHNN and CDR2 SYGVQD (reference sequence). This CDR3 contains 13 residues. With 3 bases removed from V and 0 bases from J, the gap between germline ends came to 3 bases. The DNA read from the CDR3 is TGCGCCAGCAGTGACAGCTCTGGAAACACC. It yields the protein CASSDSSGNT. The CDR3 in its entirety is CASSDSSGNTIYF.

In this sample, this clone turned up many times. Read sequence stops 3 residues before the CDR3 end, and the germline J gene provides the missing end. This chain connects TRBV10-3 to TRBJ2-7; 9 nucleotides match TRBD2. V shed 2 bases, J shed 0 bases, and the junction held 5 bases outside the gene matches. CDR3 length equals 16 residues. Germline V gene sequence: CDR1 ENHRY, CDR2 SYGVKD. The CDR3 reads CAISETTSGSSYEQYF. CDR3 bases read: TGTGCCATCAGTGAGACGACTAGCGGCTCCTCCTACGAG.

In this sample, this clone turned up many times. The read stops 3 residues short of the end of the CDR3; the missing end is completed from the germline J gene. The rearrangement uses TRBV7-8 and TRBJ1-5; 8 nucleotides align to TRBD1. V dropped 5 bases and J dropped 3; count of bases not matched to a gene: 6. CDR3 length equals 15 residues. CDR1 and CDR2 from the germline V gene are SGHVS and FQNEAQ. The sequenced CDR3 bases are TGTGCCAGCAGCAGAAGGACAGGGAACAATCAGCCC. It specifies CASSRRTGNNQP. The complete CDR3 protein is CASSRRTGNNQPQHF.